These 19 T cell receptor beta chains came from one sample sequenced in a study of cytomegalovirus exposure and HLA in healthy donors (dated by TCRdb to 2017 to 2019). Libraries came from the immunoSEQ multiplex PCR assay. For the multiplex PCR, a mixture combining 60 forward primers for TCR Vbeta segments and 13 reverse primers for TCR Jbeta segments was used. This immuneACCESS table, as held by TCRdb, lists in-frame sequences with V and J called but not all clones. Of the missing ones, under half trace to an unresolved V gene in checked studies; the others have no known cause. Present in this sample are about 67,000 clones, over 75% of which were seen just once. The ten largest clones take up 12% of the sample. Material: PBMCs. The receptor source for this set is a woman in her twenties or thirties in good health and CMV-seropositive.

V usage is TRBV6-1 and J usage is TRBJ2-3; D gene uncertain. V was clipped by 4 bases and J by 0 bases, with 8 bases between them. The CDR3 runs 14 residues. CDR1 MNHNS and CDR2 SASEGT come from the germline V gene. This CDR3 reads CASSVTRSTDTQYF. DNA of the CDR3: TGTGCCAGCAGTGTCACGCGGAGCACAGATACGCAGTATTTT.

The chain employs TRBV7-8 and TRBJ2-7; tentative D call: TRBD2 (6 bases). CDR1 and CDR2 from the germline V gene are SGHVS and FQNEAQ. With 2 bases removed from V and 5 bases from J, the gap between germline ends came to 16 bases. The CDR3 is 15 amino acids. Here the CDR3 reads CASSLFDGSTHEQYF. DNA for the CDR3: TGTGCCAGCAGCTTATTTGACGGGAGTACCCACGAGCAGTACTTC.

CDR3 coding DNA: TGCGCCAGCAATCCGGGACAGGGGTACAATGAGCAGTTCTTC. It yields the protein CASNPGQGYNEQFF. The V gene is TRBV10-1, the J gene TRBJ2-1; 10 bases line up with TRBD1. The ends lost 7 bases at V and 4 bases at J; junction bases unmatched: 4. This CDR3 region has 14 residues. The germline V gene has CDR1 WNHNN and CDR2 SYGVQD (reference sequence).

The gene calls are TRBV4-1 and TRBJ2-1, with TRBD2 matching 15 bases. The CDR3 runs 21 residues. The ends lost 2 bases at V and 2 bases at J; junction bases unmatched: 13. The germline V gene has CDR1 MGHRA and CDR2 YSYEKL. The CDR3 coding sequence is TGCGCCAGCAGCCAACCTCCGCTCTCCGGGACTAGCGGGAGGACCTACAATGAGCAGTTCTTC. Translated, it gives CASSQPPLSGTSGRTYNEQFF.

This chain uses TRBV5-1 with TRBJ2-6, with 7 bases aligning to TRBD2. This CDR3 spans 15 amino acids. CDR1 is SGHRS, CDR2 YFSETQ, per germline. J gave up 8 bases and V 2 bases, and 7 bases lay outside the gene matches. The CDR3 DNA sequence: TGCGCCAGCAGCTTCGAGACTAGCTGGTCCAACGTCCTGACTTTC. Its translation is CASSFETSWSNVLTF.

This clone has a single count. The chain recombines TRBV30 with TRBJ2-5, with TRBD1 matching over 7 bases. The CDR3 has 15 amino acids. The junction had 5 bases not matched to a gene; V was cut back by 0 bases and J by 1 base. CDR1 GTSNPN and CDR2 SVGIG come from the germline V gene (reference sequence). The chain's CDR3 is CAWSVDRVVQETQYF. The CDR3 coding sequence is TGTGCCTGGAGTGTAGACAGGGTGGTCCAAGAGACCCAGTACTTC.

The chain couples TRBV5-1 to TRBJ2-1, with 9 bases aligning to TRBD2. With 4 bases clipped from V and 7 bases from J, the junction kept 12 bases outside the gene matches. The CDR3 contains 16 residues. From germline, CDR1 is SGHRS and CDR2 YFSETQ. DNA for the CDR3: TGCGCCAGCAGCCCGGATAGCGGGAGTGGTAAGAATGAGCAGTTCTTC. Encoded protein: CASSPDSGSGKNEQFF. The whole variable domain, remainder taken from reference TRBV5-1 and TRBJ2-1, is KAGVTQTPRYLIKTRGQQVTLSCSPISGHRSVSWYQQTPGQGLQFLFEYFSETQRNKGNFPGRFSGRQFSNSRSEMNVSTLELGDSALYLCASSPDSGSGKNEQFFGPGTRLTVL.

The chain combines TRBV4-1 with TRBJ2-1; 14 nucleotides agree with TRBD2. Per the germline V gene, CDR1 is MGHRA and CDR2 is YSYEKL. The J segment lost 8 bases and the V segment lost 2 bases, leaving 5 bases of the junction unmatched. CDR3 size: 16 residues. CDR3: CASSQPGTSGRYEQFF. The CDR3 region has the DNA TGCGCCAGCAGCCAACCCGGGACTAGCGGGAGATATGAGCAGTTCTTC.

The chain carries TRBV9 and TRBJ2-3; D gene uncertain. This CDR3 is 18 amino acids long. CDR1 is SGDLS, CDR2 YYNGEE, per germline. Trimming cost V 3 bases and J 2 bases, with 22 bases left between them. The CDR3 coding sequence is TGTGCCAGCAGCGGGGCATCTCCCGCCGAAGTTATCACAGATACGCAGTATTTT. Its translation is CASSGASPAEVITDTQYF.

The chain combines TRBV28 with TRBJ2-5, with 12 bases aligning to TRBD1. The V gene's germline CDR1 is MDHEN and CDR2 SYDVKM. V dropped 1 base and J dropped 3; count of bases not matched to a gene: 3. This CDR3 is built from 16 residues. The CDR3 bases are TGTGCCAGCAGTTTATCAGGGACAGGGGGCGAAGAGACCCAGTACTTC. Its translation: CASSLSGTGGEETQYF.

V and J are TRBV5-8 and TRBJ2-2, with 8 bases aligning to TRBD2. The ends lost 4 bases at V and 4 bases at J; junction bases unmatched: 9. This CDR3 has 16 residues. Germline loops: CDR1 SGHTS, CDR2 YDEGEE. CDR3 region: CASSPPGGRGTGELFF. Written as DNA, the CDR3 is TGTGCCAGCAGCCCTCCGGGAGGGCGGGGCACCGGGGAGCTGTTTTTT.

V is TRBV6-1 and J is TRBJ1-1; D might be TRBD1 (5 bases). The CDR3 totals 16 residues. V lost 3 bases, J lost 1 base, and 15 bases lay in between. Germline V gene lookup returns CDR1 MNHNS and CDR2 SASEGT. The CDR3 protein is CASSDIWGRPNTEAFF. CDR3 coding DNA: TGTGCCAGCAGTGATATATGGGGCCGACCGAACACTGAAGCTTTCTTT.

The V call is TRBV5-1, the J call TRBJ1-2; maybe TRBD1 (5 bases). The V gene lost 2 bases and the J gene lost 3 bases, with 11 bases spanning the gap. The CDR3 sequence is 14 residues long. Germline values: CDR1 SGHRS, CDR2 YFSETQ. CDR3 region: CASSFQGGDYGYTF. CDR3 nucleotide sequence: TGCGCCAGCAGCTTTCAGGGAGGAGACTATGGCTACACCTTC.

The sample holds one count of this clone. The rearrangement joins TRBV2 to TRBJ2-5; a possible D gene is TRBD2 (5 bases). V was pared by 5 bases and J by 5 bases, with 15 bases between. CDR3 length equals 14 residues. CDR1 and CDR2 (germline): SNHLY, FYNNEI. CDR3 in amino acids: CASSRAMRVETQYF. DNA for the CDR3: TGTGCCAGCAGTCGCGCGATGAGGGTGGAGACCCAGTACTTC.

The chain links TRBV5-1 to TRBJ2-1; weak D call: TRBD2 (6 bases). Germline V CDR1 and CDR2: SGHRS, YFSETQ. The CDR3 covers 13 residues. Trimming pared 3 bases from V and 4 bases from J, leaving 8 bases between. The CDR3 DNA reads TGCGCCAGCAGCTCGGGACTTTACAATGAGCAGTTCTTC. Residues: CASSSGLYNEQFF.

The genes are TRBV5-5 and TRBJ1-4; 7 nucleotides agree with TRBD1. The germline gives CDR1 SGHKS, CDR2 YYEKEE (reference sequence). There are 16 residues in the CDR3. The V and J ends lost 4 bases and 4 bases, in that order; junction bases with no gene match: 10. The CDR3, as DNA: TGTGCCAGCAGCCATCAACAGGGGCGAGGTAATGAAAAACTGTTTTTT. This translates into CASSHQQGRGNEKLFF.

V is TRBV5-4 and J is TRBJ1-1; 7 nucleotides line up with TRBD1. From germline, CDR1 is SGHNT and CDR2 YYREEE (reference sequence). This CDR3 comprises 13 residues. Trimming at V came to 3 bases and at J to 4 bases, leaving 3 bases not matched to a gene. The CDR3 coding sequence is TGTGCCAGCAGCTCCTCAGGGGGCACTGAAGCTTTCTTT. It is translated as CASSSSGGTEAFF.

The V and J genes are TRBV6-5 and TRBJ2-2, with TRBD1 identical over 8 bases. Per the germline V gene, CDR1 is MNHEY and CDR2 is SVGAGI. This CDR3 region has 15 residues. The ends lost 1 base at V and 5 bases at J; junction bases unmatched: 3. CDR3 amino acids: CASSYLRQGTGELFF. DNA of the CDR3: TGTGCCAGCAGTTACTTAAGACAGGGGACCGGGGAGCTGTTTTTT.

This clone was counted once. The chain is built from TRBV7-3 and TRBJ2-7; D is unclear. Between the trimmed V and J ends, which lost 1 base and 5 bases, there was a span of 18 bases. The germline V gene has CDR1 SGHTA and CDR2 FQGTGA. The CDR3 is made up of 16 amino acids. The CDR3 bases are TGTGCCAGCAGCTTAATCCGCAAGGAGCGAAGCCACGAGCAGTACTTC. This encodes CASSLIRKERSHEQYF.